This TCR beta chain was sequenced for a study of blood T cell repertoires in COVID-19. Sequencing was performed with immunoSEQ multiplex PCR; in TCRdb, only in-frame clones are kept and a portion is missing. The data contain 350,000 to 550,000 clones, roughly nine tenths of them singletons. The clonotype was recovered from a woman between 18 and 29 years old with acute COVID-19. The sample taken for sequencing was PBMCs or T cells enriched from blood (not recorded which).

The CDR3 spells CAWSPGGQPQHF. The DNA of the CDR3 is TGTGCCTGGAGCCCCGGCGGTCAGCCCCAGCATTTT. V usage is TRBV30 and J usage is TRBJ1-5; no firm D call. The germline CDR1 and CDR2 sequences are GTSNPN and SVGIG (reference sequence). Trimming took off 3 bases at V and 6 bases at J, with 9 bases between the two ends. This CDR3 spans 12 amino acids.